What follows is one T cell receptor (beta chain) and its context. With V trimmed by 4 bases and J by 7 bases, 11 bases remained unmatched. This CDR3 has 15 amino acids. The germline CDR1 and CDR2 sequences are SGHTS and YDEGEE. Clones were read by immunoSEQ multiplex PCR, and TCRdb kept only the in-frame ones, dropping some. The repertoire holds about 22,000 clones, with around nine tenths as singletons. The data stem from a study of T cells in tumors and immune-related adverse events. Sequencing was performed on lymph node tissue, taken from a patient treated with anti-PD-1 therapy. The chain carries TRBV5-8 and TRBJ1-2, with 9 bases that match TRBD1. The origin of this receptor is a female donor with metastatic renal cell carcinoma. CDR3 protein: CASSQTGTGLSGYTF. Here the CDR3 DNA reads TGTGCCAGCAGCCAGACCGGGACAGGGCTGAGTGGCTACACCTTC.